The entry below describes one T cell receptor beta chain. The sample belongs to a study of OX40 agonist ivuxolimab in advanced cancers. From germline, CDR1 is MDHEN and CDR2 SYDVKM. This CDR3 region has 15 residues. V was pared by 4 bases and J by 3 bases, with 15 bases between. Some clones are missing from TCRdb's copy, which holds only in-frame ones; the method was immunoSEQ multiplex PCR. Of 65,000 to 100,000 clones listed, around 84% are singletons. The chain carries TRBV28 and TRBJ2-5; a weak D match, TRBD1 (6 bases). This sample comprised CD4+ or CD8+ T cells sorted from blood, obtained in a trial of the OX40 agonist ivuxolimab. The sequence derives from an adult with an advanced solid tumor such as melanoma, head and neck, liver or kidney cancer. The CDR3 sequence: CASSYRRGMKETQYF. The CDR3 bases are TGTGCCAGCAGTTACCGCAGGGGAATGAAAGAGACCCAGTACTTC.